The 15 T cell receptor beta chains listed next were all sequenced from one sample in a study of blood T cell repertoires in COVID-19. Produced via immunoSEQ multiplex PCR; TCRdb's table is partial and in-frame only. Here the sample spans fewer than 500,000 clones, about 90% being singletons. The sequenced material came from PBMCs or T cells enriched from blood (not recorded which). These receptors were collected from a woman aged 18-30 years who had recovered from COVID-19.

The chain joins TRBV6-5 to TRBJ2-2; D might be TRBD1 (5 bases). Trimming shortened V by 6 bases and J by 6 bases, and 11 bases separated the two germline ends. The CDR3 loop spans 13 amino acids. The germline gives CDR1 MNHEY, CDR2 SVGAGI. This CDR3 reads CASRQMGPGELFF. The CDR3 nucleotides read TGTGCCAGCAGACAGATGGGGCCCGGGGAGCTGTTTTTT.

The V and J genes are TRBV27 and TRBJ1-5; 9 bases align to TRBD1. The germline CDR1 and CDR2 sequences are MNHEY and SMNVEV (reference sequence). With V trimmed by 2 bases and J by 7 bases, 12 bases remained unmatched. The CDR3 consists of 17 residues. The CDR3 DNA reads TGTGCCAGCAGTTTAAGTTATAGGACAGGGGACCGACAGCCCCAGCATTTT. Translation: CASSLSYRTGDRQPQHF.

This clone was seen just once. J is TRBJ1-3 and V is TRBV7-2; a weak D match, TRBD1 (5 bases). CDR1 and CDR2 (germline): SGHTA, FQGNSA. With 1 base removed from V and 4 bases from J, the gap between germline ends came to 8 bases. This CDR3 is built from 14 residues. CDR3 sequence: CASSLGQGGNTIYF. The CDR3 nucleotides are TGTGCCAGCAGCTTAGGCCAGGGAGGAAACACCATATATTTT. The whole variable domain, filled in from reference TRBV7-2 and TRBJ1-3, reads GAGVSQSPSNKVTEKGKDVELRCDPISGHTALYWYRQSLGQGLEFLIYFQGNSAPDKSGLPSDRFSAERTGGSVSTLTIQRTQQEDSAVYLCASSLGQGGNTIYFGEGSWLTVV.

Notes on this clone: This sample includes further DNA sequences coding for the same CDR3. V and J are TRBV19 and TRBJ2-1; no clear D gene. The germline V gene encodes CDR1 LNHDA and CDR2 SQIVND (reference sequence). The CDR3 is 13 residues long. Trimming cost V 4 bases and J 0 bases, with 4 bases left between them. The CDR3 region is CASSTSSYNEQFF. CDR3 coding DNA: TGTGCCAGTAGTACCTCCTCCTACAATGAGCAGTTCTTC.

This clone was seen only once. The gene calls are TRBV6-5 and TRBJ1-2; D may be TRBD1 (5 bases). The CDR3 is 14 amino acids. Germline V gene data show CDR1 as MNHEY and CDR2 as SVGAGI. Trimming stripped 8 bases from V and 8 bases from J, with 21 bases between. This CDR3 is CASRLGGDNDGYTF. DNA of the CDR3: TGTGCCAGCCGCCTAGGAGGGGATAACGACGGCTACACCTTC.

This clone was detected once. The chain carries TRBV7-9 and TRBJ2-1; D gene unclear. The CDR3 totals 14 residues. Germline V CDR1 and CDR2: SEHNR, FQNEAQ (reference sequence). The V and J ends lost 1 base and 7 bases respectively, with 11 bases between them. The CDR3 DNA reads as TGTGCCAGCAGCTTAGTGTACAGTGATAATGAGCAGTTCTTC. Its translation is CASSLVYSDNEQFF.

The chain couples TRBV7-2 to TRBJ1-3; TRBD1 might be the D (5 bases). V shed 5 bases and J shed 0 bases, with 8 bases lying between them. The CDR3 covers 14 residues. Germline V lookup: CDR1 SGHTA, CDR2 FQGNSA. In nucleotides, the CDR3 is TGTGCCAGCAGCCACGACAGCTCTGGAAACACCATATATTTT. Protein product: CASSHDSSGNTIYF.

V is TRBV19 and J is TRBJ1-3, with D maybe TRBD1 (5 bases). The CDR3 is 17 residues long. Germline CDR1 LNHDA, CDR2 SQIVND (reference sequence). Trimming took 5 bases from V and 0 from J, leaving 17 bases between them. The CDR3, as DNA: TGTGCCAGTAGTCACCGTATCAGGACATCCTCTGGAAACACCATATATTTT. This sequence encodes CASSHRIRTSSGNTIYF.

This clone was recorded once. The rearrangement links TRBV7-9 to TRBJ1-2; D gene uncertain. The CDR3 length is 13 residues. The V end was cut by 0 bases, the J end by 7 bases, with 9 bases between. Germline CDR1 and CDR2: SEHNR and FQNEAQ (reference sequence). In nucleotides, the CDR3 is TGTGCCAGCAGCTTAGCAGAGGGTGGTGGCTACACCTTC. The encoded protein is CASSLAEGGGYTF.

The gene calls are TRBV9 and TRBJ2-2, with TRBD2 matching 12 bases. The CDR3 covers 18 residues. The V gene's germline CDR1 is SGDLS and CDR2 YYNGEE. V was clipped by 3 bases and J by 1 base; unmatched bases: 7. CDR3 nucleotide sequence: TGTGCCAGCAGCGCCCGATCACTAGCGGGGGGGAACACCGGGGAGCTGTTTTTT. It yields the protein CASSARSLAGGNTGELFF.

This chain joins TRBV7-8 and TRBJ2-5, with a tentative D call TRBD2 (5 bases). Trimming took 5 bases from V and 2 from J, leaving 9 bases between them. The CDR3 is 13 residues long. Germline CDR1 and CDR2: SGHVS and FQNEAQ. The CDR3 is CASSPQRQETQYF. The CDR3 DNA sequence: TGTGCCAGCAGCCCCCAGCGGCAAGAGACCCAGTACTTC.

This chain joins TRBV5-6 and TRBJ1-2, with a possible D match to TRBD1 (5 bases). Trimming cost V 0 bases and J 6 bases, with 6 bases left between them. The germline CDR1 and CDR2 sequences are SGHDT and YYEEEE. The length of the CDR3 is 12 residues. DNA for the CDR3: TGTGCCAGCAGCTTGGTAGGGGATGGCTACACCTTC. Its translation: CASSLVGDGYTF. Supplemented by reference TRBV5-6 and TRBJ1-2, the full variable domain reads DAGVTQSPTHLIKTRGQQVTLRCSPKSGHDTVSWYQQALGQGPQFIFQYYEEEERQRGNFPDRFSGHQFPNYSSELNVNALLLGDSALYLCASSLVGDGYTFGSGTRLTVV.

The chain has TRBV4-1 and TRBJ1-1, with 7 bases identical to TRBD1. This CDR3 comprises 14 residues. Germline loops: CDR1 MGHRA, CDR2 YSYEKL. V shed 0 bases, J shed 9 bases, and the junction held 7 bases outside the gene matches. CDR3: CASSQDPRGLQAFF. Here the CDR3 DNA reads TGCGCCAGCAGCCAAGACCCTAGGGGGCTACAAGCTTTCTTT.

The chain links TRBV5-5 to TRBJ2-7, with TRBD1 identical over 11 bases. This CDR3 region has 14 residues. Losses at the gene ends were 2 bases for V and 7 bases for J; bases not matched to a gene: 5. Germline loops: CDR1 SGHKS, CDR2 YYEKEE (reference sequence). The CDR3 bases are TGTGCCAGCAGCTTTTCGGACAGGGGGCTGGAGCAGTACTTC. Its translation: CASSFSDRGLEQYF.

The chain recombines TRBV5-5 with TRBJ2-1; D may be TRBD1 (5 bases). Trimming removed 4 bases at V and 6 bases at J, with 11 bases between. The CDR3 runs to 13 residues. The germline gives CDR1 SGHKS, CDR2 YYEKEE (reference sequence). The CDR3 region is CASSTQGSNEQFF. The CDR3 DNA is TGTGCCAGCAGCACCCAGGGTTCCAATGAGCAGTTCTTC. Full variable domain (outside the CDR3, taken from reference TRBV5-5 and TRBJ2-1): DAGVTQSPTHLIKTRGQQVTLRCSPISGHKSVSWYQQVLGQGPQFIFQYYEKEERGRGNFPDRFSARQFPNYSSELNVNALLLGDSALYLCASSTQGSNEQFFGPGTRLTVL.